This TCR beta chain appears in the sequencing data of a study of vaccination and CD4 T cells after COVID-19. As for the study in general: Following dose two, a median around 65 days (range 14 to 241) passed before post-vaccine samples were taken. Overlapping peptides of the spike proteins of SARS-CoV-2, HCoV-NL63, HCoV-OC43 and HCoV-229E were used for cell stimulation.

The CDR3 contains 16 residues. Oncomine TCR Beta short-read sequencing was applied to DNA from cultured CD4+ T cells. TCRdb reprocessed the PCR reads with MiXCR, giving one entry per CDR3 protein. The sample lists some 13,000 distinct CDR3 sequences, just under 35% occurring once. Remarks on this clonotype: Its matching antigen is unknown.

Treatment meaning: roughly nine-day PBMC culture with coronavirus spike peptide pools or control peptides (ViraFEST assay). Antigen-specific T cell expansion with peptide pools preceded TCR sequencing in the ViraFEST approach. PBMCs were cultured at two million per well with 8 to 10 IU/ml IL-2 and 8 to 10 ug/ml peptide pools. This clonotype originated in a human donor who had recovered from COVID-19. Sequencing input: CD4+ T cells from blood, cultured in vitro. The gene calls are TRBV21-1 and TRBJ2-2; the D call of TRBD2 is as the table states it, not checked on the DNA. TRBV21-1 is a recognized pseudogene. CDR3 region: CASDRRTTLDTGELFF. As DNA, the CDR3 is TGTGCCAGCGATCGGAGGACCACCTTAGACACCGGGGAGCTGTTTTTT.